Given below is one TCR beta chain in context. The source of the sample is a study of monozygotic twins with inflammatory bowel disease. This CDR3 has 13 amino acids. CDR1 MDHEN and CDR2 SYDVKM come from the germline V gene. Someone took an approximately 2.5 ml blood sample from each of the donors. TCRdb reanalyzed the 5' RACE reads, giving one entry per CDR3 protein sequence and no DNA. The sample has hundreds of thousands of distinct CDR3 sequences. The sequence came from a human donor with ulcerative colitis or Crohn's disease, or a healthy co-twin of an affected twin (not recorded which). Sequences were obtained from blood. The genes are TRBV28 and TRBJ2-7; lacking DNA, the TRBD2 call made by TCRdb goes unchecked. The CDR3 protein is CASSPGGGYEQYF.